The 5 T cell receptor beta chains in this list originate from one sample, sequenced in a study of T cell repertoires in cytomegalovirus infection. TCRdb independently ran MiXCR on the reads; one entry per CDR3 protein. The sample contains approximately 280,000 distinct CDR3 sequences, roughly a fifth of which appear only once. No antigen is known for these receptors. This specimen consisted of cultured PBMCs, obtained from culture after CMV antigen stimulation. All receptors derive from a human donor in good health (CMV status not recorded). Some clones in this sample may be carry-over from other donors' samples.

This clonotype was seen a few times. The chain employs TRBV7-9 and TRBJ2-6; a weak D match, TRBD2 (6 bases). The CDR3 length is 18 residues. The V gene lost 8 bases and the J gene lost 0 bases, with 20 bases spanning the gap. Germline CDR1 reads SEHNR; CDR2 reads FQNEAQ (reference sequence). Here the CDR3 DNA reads TGTGCCAGCCCCCCCGGTGGGGGGTCTTCCTCTGGGGCCAACGTCCTGACTTTC. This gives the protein CASPPGGGSSSGANVLTF.

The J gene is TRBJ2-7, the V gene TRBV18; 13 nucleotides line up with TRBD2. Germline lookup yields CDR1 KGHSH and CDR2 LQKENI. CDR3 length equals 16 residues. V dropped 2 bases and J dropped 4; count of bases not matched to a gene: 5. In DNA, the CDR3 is TGTGCCAGCTCACCAACGGGACTAGCGGGGAAGTACGAGCAGTACTTC. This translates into CASSPTGLAGKYEQYF. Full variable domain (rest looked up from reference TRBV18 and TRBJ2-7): NAGVMQNPRHLVRRRGQEARLRCSPMKGHSHVYWYRQLPEEGLKFMVYLQKENIIDESGMPKERFSAEFPKEGPSILRIQQVVRGDSAAYFCASSPTGLAGKYEQYFGPGTRLTVT.

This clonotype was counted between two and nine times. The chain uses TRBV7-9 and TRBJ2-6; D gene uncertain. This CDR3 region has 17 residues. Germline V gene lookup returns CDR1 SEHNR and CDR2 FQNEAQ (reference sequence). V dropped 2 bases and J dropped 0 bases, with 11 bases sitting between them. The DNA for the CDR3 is TGTGCCAGCAGCTTAAAGGTACCCCTCTCTGGGGCCAACGTCCTGACTTTC. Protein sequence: CASSLKVPLSGANVLTF.

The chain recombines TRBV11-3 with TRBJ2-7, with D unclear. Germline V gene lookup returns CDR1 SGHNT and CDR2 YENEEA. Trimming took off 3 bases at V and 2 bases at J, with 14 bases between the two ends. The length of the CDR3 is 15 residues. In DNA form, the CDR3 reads TGTGCCAGCAGCTTGGGCAGAGTCGCAACCTACGAGCAGTACGTC. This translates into CASSLGRVATYEQYV.

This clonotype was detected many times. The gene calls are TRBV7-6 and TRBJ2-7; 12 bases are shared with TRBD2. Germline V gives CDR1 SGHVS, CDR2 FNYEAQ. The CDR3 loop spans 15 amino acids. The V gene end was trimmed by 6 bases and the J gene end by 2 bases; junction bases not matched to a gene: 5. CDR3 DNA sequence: TGTGCCAGCAGTCCCCTAGCGGGAGGGCCCTACGAGCAGTACTTC. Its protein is CASSPLAGGPYEQYF.